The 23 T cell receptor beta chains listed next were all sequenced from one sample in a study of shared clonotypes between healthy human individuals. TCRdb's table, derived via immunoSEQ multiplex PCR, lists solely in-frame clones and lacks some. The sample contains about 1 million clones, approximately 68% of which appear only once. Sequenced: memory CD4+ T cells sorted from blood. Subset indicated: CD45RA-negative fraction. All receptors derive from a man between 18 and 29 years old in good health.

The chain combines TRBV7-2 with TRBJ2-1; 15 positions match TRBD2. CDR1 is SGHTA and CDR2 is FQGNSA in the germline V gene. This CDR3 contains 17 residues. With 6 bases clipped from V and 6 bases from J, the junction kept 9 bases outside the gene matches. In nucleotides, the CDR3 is TGTGCCAGCAGTTACGGGACTAGCGGGAGGCCGGTCAATGAGCAGTTCTTC. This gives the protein CASSYGTSGRPVNEQFF.

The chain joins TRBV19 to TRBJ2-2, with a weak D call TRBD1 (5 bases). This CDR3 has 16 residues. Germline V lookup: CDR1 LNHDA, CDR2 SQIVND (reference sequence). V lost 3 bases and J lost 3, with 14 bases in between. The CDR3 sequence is CASSIRRLGDTGELFF. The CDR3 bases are TGTGCCAGTAGTATTAGACGCCTAGGGGACACCGGGGAGCTGTTTTTT.

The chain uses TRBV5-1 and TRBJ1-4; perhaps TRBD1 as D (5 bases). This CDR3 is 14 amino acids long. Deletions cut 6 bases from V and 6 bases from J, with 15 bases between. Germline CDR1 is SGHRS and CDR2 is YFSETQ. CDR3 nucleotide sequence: TGCGCCAGCACCCTGGGGGGGGTCGATGAAAAACTGTTTTTT. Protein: CASTLGGVDEKLFF.

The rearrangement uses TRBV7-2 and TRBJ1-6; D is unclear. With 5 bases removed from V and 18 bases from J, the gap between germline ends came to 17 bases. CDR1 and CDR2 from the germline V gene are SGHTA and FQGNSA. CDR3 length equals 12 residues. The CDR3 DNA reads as TGTGCCAGCAGCCCCTCGGGCAGTTCGGCCCACTTT. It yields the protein CASSPSGSSAHF.

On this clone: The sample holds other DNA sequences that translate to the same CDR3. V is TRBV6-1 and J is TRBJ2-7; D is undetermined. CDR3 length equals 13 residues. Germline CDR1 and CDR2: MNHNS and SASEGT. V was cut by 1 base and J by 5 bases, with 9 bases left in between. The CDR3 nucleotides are TGTGCCAGCAGTGAAGTAAGAAGGGACGAGCAGTACTTC. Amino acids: CASSEVRRDEQYF.

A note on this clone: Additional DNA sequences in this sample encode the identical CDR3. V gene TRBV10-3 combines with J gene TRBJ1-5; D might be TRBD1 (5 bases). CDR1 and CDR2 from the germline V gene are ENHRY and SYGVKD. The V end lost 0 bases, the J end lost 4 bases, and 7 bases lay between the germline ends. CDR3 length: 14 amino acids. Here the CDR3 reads CAISESGGNQPQHF. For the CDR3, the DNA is TGTGCCATCAGTGAGTCCGGGGGGAATCAGCCCCAGCATTTT.

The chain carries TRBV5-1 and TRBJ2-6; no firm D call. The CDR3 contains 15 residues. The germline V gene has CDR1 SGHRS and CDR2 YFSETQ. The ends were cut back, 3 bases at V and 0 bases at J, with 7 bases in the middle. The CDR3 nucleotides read TGCGCCAGCAGCTCGGAGTACTCTGGGGCCAACGTCCTGACTTTC. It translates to CASSSEYSGANVLTF.

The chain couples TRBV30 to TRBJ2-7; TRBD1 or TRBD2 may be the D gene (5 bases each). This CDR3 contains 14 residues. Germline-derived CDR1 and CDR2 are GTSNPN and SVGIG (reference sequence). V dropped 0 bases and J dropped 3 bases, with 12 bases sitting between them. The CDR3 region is CAWSVNGGVYEQYF. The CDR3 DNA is TGTGCCTGGAGTGTAAATGGGGGAGTCTACGAGCAGTACTTC.

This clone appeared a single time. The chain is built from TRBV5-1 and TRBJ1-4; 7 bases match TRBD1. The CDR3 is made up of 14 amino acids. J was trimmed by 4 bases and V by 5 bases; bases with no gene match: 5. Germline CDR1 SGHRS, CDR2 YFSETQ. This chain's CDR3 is CASRPGTVNEKLFF. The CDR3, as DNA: TGCGCCAGCAGACCTGGGACAGTTAATGAAAAACTGTTTTTT.

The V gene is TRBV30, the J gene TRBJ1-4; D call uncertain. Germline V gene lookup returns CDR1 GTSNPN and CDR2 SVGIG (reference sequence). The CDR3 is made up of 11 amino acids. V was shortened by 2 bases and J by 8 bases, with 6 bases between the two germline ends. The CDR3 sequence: CAWSLKEKLFF. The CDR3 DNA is TGTGCCTGGAGTCTTAAGGAAAAACTGTTTTTT.

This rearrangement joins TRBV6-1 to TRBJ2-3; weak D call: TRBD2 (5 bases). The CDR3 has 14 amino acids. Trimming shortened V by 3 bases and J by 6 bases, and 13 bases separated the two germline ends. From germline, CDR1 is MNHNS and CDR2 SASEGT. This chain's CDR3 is CASSDLARADTQYF. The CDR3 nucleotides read TGTGCCAGCAGTGATCTAGCTAGGGCGGATACGCAGTATTTT.

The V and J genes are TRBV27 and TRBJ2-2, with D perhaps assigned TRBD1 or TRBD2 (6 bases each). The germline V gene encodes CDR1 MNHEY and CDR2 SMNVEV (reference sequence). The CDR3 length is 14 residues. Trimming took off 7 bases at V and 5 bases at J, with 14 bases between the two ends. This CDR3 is CASISRGRTGELFF. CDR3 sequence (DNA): TGTGCCAGCATCTCACGGGGGCGAACCGGGGAGCTGTTTTTT.

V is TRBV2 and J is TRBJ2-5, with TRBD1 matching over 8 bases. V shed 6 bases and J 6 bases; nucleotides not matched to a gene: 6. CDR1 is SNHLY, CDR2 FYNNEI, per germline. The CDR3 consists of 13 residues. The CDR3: CASRGQGGQTQYF. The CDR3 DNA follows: TGTGCCAGCAGAGGACAGGGCGGGCAGACCCAGTACTTC.

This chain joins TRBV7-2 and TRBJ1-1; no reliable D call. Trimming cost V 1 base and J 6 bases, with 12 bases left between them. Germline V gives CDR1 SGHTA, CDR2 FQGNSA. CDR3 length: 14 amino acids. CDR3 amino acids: CASSLGRLSSEAFF. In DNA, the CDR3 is TGTGCCAGCAGCTTAGGGCGATTATCGTCTGAAGCTTTCTTT.

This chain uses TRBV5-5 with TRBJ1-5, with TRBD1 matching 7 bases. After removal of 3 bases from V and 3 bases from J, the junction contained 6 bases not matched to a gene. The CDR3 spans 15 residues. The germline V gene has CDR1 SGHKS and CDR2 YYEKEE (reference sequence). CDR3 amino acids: CASSSNTGVNQPQHF. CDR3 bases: TGTGCCAGCAGCTCGAACACAGGGGTCAATCAGCCCCAGCATTTT.

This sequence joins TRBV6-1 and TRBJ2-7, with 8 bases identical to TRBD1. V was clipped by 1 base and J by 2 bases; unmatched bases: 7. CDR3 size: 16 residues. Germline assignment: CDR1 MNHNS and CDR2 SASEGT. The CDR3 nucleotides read TGTGCCAGCAGTGAAGGGAGGAGACAGGGGCCCTACGAGCAGTACTTC. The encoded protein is CASSEGRRQGPYEQYF.

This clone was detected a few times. CDR3 in DNA: TGTGCCAGCAGCCCCGCAGGGGGGGAGACCCAGTACTTC. This sequence encodes CASSPAGGETQYF. V and J are TRBV11-2 and TRBJ2-5; weak D call: TRBD1 (7 bases). This CDR3 contains 13 residues. The V gene's germline CDR1 is SGHAT and CDR2 FQNNGV. V lost 5 bases and J 5 bases, leaving 12 bases between the germline ends.

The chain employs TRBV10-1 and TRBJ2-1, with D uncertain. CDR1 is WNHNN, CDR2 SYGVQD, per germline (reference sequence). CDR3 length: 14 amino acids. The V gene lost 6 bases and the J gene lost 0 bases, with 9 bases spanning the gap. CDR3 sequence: CASSASGSYNEQFF. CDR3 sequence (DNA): TGCGCCAGCAGCGCGTCGGGCTCCTACAATGAGCAGTTCTTC.

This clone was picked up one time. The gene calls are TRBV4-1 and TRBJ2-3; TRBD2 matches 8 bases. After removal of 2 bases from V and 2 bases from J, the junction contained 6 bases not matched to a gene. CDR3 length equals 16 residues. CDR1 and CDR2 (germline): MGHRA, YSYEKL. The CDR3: CASSQLQRGITDTQYF. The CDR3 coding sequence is TGCGCCAGCAGCCAACTCCAGCGGGGGATCACAGATACGCAGTATTTT.

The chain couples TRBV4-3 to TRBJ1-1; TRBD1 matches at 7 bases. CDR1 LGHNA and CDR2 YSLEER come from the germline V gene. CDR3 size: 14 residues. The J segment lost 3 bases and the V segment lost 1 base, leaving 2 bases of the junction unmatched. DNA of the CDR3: TGCGCCAGCAGCCAAGCCGACAGGGACACTGAAGCTTTCTTT. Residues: CASSQADRDTEAFF.

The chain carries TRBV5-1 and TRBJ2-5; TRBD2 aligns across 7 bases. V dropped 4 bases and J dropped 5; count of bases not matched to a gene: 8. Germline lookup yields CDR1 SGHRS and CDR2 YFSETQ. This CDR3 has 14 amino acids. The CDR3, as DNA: TGCGCCAGCAGCCTCGGGAGGAAAGGGGAGACCCAGTACTTC. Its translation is CASSLGRKGETQYF.

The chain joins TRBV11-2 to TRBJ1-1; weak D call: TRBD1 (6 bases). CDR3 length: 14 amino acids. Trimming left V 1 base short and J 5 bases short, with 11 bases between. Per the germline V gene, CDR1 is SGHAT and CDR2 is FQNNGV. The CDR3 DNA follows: TGTGCCAGCAGCTTAGTCAGGGGCCAAACTGAAGCTTTCTTT. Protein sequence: CASSLVRGQTEAFF.

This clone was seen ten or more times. The CDR3 region has the DNA TGTGCCAGCAGCCAAGATTGGCTTAACTCTGGAAACACCATATATTTT. It specifies CASSQDWLNSGNTIYF. The rearrangement uses TRBV14 and TRBJ1-3; D not certain. Between the trimmed V and J ends, which lost 0 bases and 0 bases, there was a span of 9 bases. CDR3 length: 16 amino acids. The V gene's germline CDR1 is SGHDN and CDR2 FVKESK.